The 30 T cell receptor beta chains presented below share a single source sample, sequenced in a study of blood T cell repertoires in COVID-19. The method was immunoSEQ multiplex PCR; TCRdb's version includes in-frame clones alone and lacks a portion of them. The sample has about 250,000 clones, 85% to 90% seen once; the top ten hold 1.5% to 2%. Material: PBMCs or T cells enriched from blood (not recorded which). All receptors come from a man aged 40-50 years who had recovered from COVID-19.

The chain recombines TRBV6-5 with TRBJ2-5; 7 nucleotides match TRBD1. V lost 5 bases to trimming and J lost 5 bases; unmatched junction nucleotides: 8. Germline values: CDR1 MNHEY, CDR2 SVGAGI. The CDR3 runs 14 residues. In DNA, the CDR3 is TGTGCCAGCAGTACGCCGACAGGGTTGGAGACCCAGTACTTC. It specifies CASSTPTGLETQYF.

V is TRBV24-1 and J is TRBJ2-7; TRBD2 agrees at 8 bases. Trimming removed 2 bases from V and 0 bases from J; junction bases left unmatched: 2. CDR3 length: 15 amino acids. Germline assignment: CDR1 KGHDR and CDR2 SFDVKD. CDR3 protein: CATSDSGTSSYEQYF. In DNA form, the CDR3 reads TGTGCCACCAGTGATTCCGGGACTAGCTCCTACGAGCAGTACTTC.

The rearrangement uses TRBV27 and TRBJ2-2; 9 bases fit TRBD2. The CDR3 covers 16 residues. Germline CDR1 reads MNHEY; CDR2 reads SMNVEV (reference sequence). The V gene end was trimmed by 1 base and the J gene end by 6 bases; junction bases not matched to a gene: 6. CDR3 DNA: TGTGCCAGCAGTTTATACGGCGGGAGGGCCCCCGGGGAGCTGTTTTTT. It yields the protein CASSLYGGRAPGELFF.

The V and J genes are TRBV28 and TRBJ1-1; perhaps TRBD1 as D (6 bases). CDR1 and CDR2 (germline): MDHEN, SYDVKM. Deletions cut 4 bases from V and 4 bases from J, with 13 bases between. CDR3 length equals 14 residues. CDR3 coding DNA: TGTGCCAGCAGTTCCCCCCAGGGGATCACTGAAGCTTTCTTT. Translating it yields CASSSPQGITEAFF.

The gene calls are TRBV12-3 or TRBV12-4 and TRBJ1-5; D call uncertain. V gave up 5 bases and J gave up 5 bases, with 10 bases separating them. CDR3 length: 13 residues. CDR3 sequence: CASSLVRDQPQHF. Written as DNA, the CDR3 is TGTGCCAGCAGTCTCGTACGGGATCAGCCCCAGCATTTT.

This clone appeared many times. V is TRBV4-3 and J is TRBJ1-2; TRBD1 matches at 9 bases. Per the germline V gene, CDR1 is LGHNA and CDR2 is YSLEER. J was trimmed by 7 bases and V by 4 bases; bases with no gene match: 10. This CDR3 spans 15 amino acids. The CDR3 DNA reads as TGCGCCAGCAGCCTGACCGGGACAGGGAGAGGTGGCTACACCTTC. Residues: CASSLTGTGRGGYTF.

About this clone: Other DNA sequences from this sample encode an identical CDR3 as well. The V and J genes are TRBV5-1 and TRBJ2-2; 12 positions agree with TRBD2. V lost 0 bases, J lost 5 bases, and 2 bases stayed unmatched. This CDR3 is built from 16 residues. Germline lookup yields CDR1 SGHRS and CDR2 YFSETQ. The CDR3 region is CASSLGLAGVTGELFF. The CDR3 DNA sequence: TGCGCCAGCAGCTTGGGACTAGCGGGAGTTACCGGGGAGCTGTTTTTT.

The chain employs TRBV28 and TRBJ1-2; no definite D call. The CDR3 extends over 16 amino acids. Germline V gene sequence: CDR1 MDHEN, CDR2 SYDVKM. V was trimmed by 5 bases and J by 0 bases, leaving 16 bases between them. The CDR3 region has the DNA TGTGCCAGCAGTGAACGACCGGGATCCCCTAACTATGGCTACACCTTC. It is translated as CASSERPGSPNYGYTF.

This clone showed up just a few times. The gene calls are TRBV6-5 and TRBJ2-7; a possible D gene is TRBD2 (6 bases). The CDR3 length is 12 residues. V lost 6 bases to trimming and J lost 3 bases, with 9 bases between them. Per germline, CDR1 MNHEY and CDR2 SVGAGI. The CDR3 protein is CASRGTLYEQYF. The CDR3 DNA sequence: TGTGCCAGCAGGGGGACTCTCTACGAGCAGTACTTC.

The chain links TRBV4-2 to TRBJ2-7; TRBD1 matches 7 bases. Germline V gene data show CDR1 as LGHNA and CDR2 as YNFKEQ. The V and J ends lost 3 bases and 0 bases, in that order; junction bases with no gene match: 8. This CDR3 is 16 amino acids long. The CDR3, as DNA: TGTGCCAGCAGCCAGGCTGGGACAGCGAGCTCCTACGAGCAGTACTTC. Its protein product is CASSQAGTASSYEQYF.

This clone was recorded only once. V gene TRBV2 combines with J gene TRBJ1-1; TRBD1 matches 7 bases. Trimming at V came to 7 bases and at J to 3 bases, leaving 5 bases not matched to a gene. Germline V lookup: CDR1 SNHLY, CDR2 FYNNEI. This CDR3 region has 13 residues. DNA for the CDR3: TGTGCCAGCACGAGACAGGGATACACTGAAGCTTTCTTT. It specifies CASTRQGYTEAFF.

The chain recombines TRBV5-1 with TRBJ2-1, with 10 bases that match TRBD2. The CDR3 loop spans 14 amino acids. Germline CDR1 reads SGHRS; CDR2 reads YFSETQ. V trimming: 5 bases; J trimming: 7 bases; junction bases outside the gene matches: 6. The CDR3 sequence: CASRGTSEVNEQFF. For the CDR3, the DNA is TGCGCCAGCAGGGGGACTAGCGAGGTGAATGAGCAGTTCTTC.

The V and J genes are TRBV27 and TRBJ1-5; no clear D. Germline loops: CDR1 MNHEY, CDR2 SMNVEV (reference sequence). V gave up 5 bases and J gave up 4 bases, with 9 bases separating them. This CDR3 spans 13 amino acids. The CDR3 DNA follows: TGTGCCAGCAGTCCGATGAGAAATCAGCCCCAGCATTTT. This translates into CASSPMRNQPQHF.

This clone was detected once. V and J are TRBV30 and TRBJ2-3; no firm D call. Germline-derived CDR1 and CDR2 are GTSNPN and SVGIG (reference sequence). The CDR3 has 13 residues. Trimming took 6 bases from V and 0 from J, leaving 10 bases between them. The CDR3 loop is CACLKTSTDTQYF. In DNA, the CDR3 is TGTGCCTGCCTTAAGACTAGCACAGATACGCAGTATTTT.

V is TRBV6-5 and J is TRBJ1-2; a possible D gene is TRBD1 (6 bases). Trimming left V 7 bases short and J 2 bases short, with 11 bases between. The germline CDR1 and CDR2 sequences are MNHEY and SVGAGI. The CDR3 covers 13 residues. CDR3 residues: CASNSDRNYGYTF. CDR3 coding DNA: TGTGCCAGCAATTCGGACAGAAACTATGGCTACACCTTC.

This chain uses TRBV3-1 (or the pseudogene TRBV3-2) with TRBJ1-4; D perhaps matches TRBD1 (5 bases). V was shortened by 0 bases and J by 10 bases, with 9 bases between the two germline ends. The CDR3 length is 13 residues. Germline CDR1 and CDR2: LGHDT and YNNKEL (reference sequence). The DNA for the CDR3 is TGTGCCAGCAGCCAAGAGGGGGGTGGAAAACTGTTTTTT. Its protein is CASSQEGGGKLFF.

The chain uses TRBV4-3 and TRBJ2-7, with D possibly TRBD1 on 5 matching bases. Germline assignment: CDR1 LGHNA and CDR2 YSLEER. The V gene lost 0 bases and the J gene lost 6 bases, with 9 bases spanning the gap. CDR3 length equals 13 residues. CDR3 residues: CASSQEGAAEQYF. For the CDR3, the DNA is TGCGCCAGCAGCCAAGAAGGGGCCGCCGAGCAGTACTTC.

The chain has TRBV28 and TRBJ1-2, with D perhaps matching TRBD1 (5 bases). The CDR3 loop spans 14 amino acids. In germline, CDR1 is MDHEN, CDR2 SYDVKM. The V and J ends lost 7 bases and 6 bases respectively, with 18 bases between them. The CDR3 DNA reads as TGTGCCAGCAACCTTGCGGGACTAAGGAATGGCTACACCTTC. Its protein product is CASNLAGLRNGYTF.

The rearrangement joins TRBV7-9 to TRBJ2-1; 8 nucleotides line up with TRBD2. CDR3 length: 15 residues. The germline V gene has CDR1 SEHNR and CDR2 FQNEAQ (reference sequence). V shed 5 bases and J 4 bases; nucleotides not matched to a gene: 7. In DNA, the CDR3 is TGTGCCAGCAGCCCGCGGGGGGTCGTTTACAATGAGCAGTTCTTC. This translates into CASSPRGVVYNEQFF.

The V call is TRBV5-8, the J call TRBJ2-4, with a tentative D call TRBD1 (6 bases). V was pared by 6 bases and J by 0 bases, with 22 bases between. From germline, CDR1 is SGHTS and CDR2 YDEGEE. The CDR3 has 18 amino acids. The DNA for the CDR3 is TGTGCCAGCAACACCGAAACCGGGACACGTCTAGCCAAAAACATTCAGTACTTC. Amino acid sequence: CASNTETGTRLAKNIQYF.

This CDR3 reads CASSPGEGGNEQYF. The DNA of the CDR3 is TGTGCCAGCAGCCCCGGGGAGGGGGGCAACGAGCAGTACTTC. This chain joins TRBV4-2 and TRBJ2-7, with D perhaps matching TRBD2 (7 bases). Deletions cut 4 bases from V and 5 bases from J, with 15 bases between. This CDR3 contains 14 residues. The germline gives CDR1 LGHNA, CDR2 YNFKEQ.

This clone was seen a single time. The chain uses TRBV4-3 and TRBJ1-2; 8 bases agree with TRBD1. CDR1 is LGHNA, CDR2 YSLEER, per germline. The CDR3 sequence is 14 residues long. J gave up 4 bases and V 2 bases, and 3 bases lay outside the gene matches. CDR3 sequence: CASSQQGAGYGYTF. The CDR3 region has the DNA TGCGCCAGCAGCCAACAGGGGGCTGGCTATGGCTACACCTTC.

The sample holds one count of this clone. The same CDR3 can be traced to other DNA sequences in this sample. This chain uses TRBV10-3 with TRBJ1-5, with D possibly being TRBD1 (5 bases). Looked up from germline, CDR1 is ENHRY and CDR2 is SYGVKD. The CDR3 is 15 amino acids. V was shortened by 0 bases and J by 3 bases, with 9 bases between the two germline ends. The chain's CDR3 is CAISESGDSNQPQHF. The CDR3 nucleotides are TGTGCCATCAGTGAGTCGGGGGACTCCAATCAGCCCCAGCATTTT.

CDR3 nucleotide sequence: TGTGCCAGCAGCTTGAGACAGGGGGCTCACAGTGGCTACACCTTC. Protein: CASSLRQGAHSGYTF. V usage is TRBV7-9 and J usage is TRBJ1-2; 10 nucleotides agree with TRBD1. Germline CDR1 is SEHNR and CDR2 is FQNEAQ (reference sequence). CDR3 length equals 15 residues. V lost 3 bases to trimming and J lost 7 bases; unmatched junction nucleotides: 8.

This clone was seen a few times. The chain couples TRBV19 to TRBJ2-1, with D possibly being TRBD2 (6 bases). The CDR3 is 16 amino acids. The ends were cut back, 7 bases at V and 9 bases at J, with 25 bases in the middle. In germline, CDR1 is LNHDA, CDR2 SQIVND (reference sequence). The CDR3 here is CASTQLGGDYRGEQFF. The CDR3 DNA reads TGTGCCAGTACCCAGCTTGGCGGGGATTATAGGGGTGAGCAGTTCTTC.

The chain combines TRBV5-6 with TRBJ1-6; TRBD1 matches at 9 bases. Germline lookup yields CDR1 SGHDT and CDR2 YYEEEE. The CDR3 covers 16 residues. V was clipped by 1 base and J by 8 bases; unmatched bases: 7. Here the CDR3 reads CASSLIGTGNDSPLHF. CDR3 in DNA: TGTGCCAGCAGCTTGATAGGGACAGGGAATGATTCACCCCTCCACTTT.

This clone was counted only a few times. The chain carries TRBV10-3 and TRBJ1-4; 9 nucleotides line up with TRBD1. The junction had 4 bases not matched to a gene; V was cut back by 4 bases and J by 7 bases. The length of the CDR3 is 14 residues. Germline V gives CDR1 ENHRY, CDR2 SYGVKD. The DNA of the CDR3 is TGTGCCATCAGTGTGGACAGGGGCAGTGAAAAACTGTTTTTT. Protein product: CAISVDRGSEKLFF.

The chain uses TRBV7-2 and TRBJ1-5; D unclear. The CDR3 totals 14 residues. CDR1 SGHTA and CDR2 FQGNSA come from the germline V gene. V lost 2 bases to trimming and J lost 0 bases, with 5 bases between them. CDR3 in DNA: TGTGCCAGCAGCTTACTCTATAGCAATCAGCCCCAGCATTTT. It specifies CASSLLYSNQPQHF.

In this sample, this clone turned up once. The chain employs TRBV4-1 and TRBJ2-1, with D perhaps TRBD2 (6 bases). CDR1 is MGHRA and CDR2 is YSYEKL in the germline V gene. The CDR3 extends over 14 amino acids. V gave up 0 bases and J gave up 6 bases, with 9 bases separating them. CDR3 residues: CASSQDPGANEQFF. CDR3 coding DNA: TGCGCCAGCAGCCAAGATCCGGGAGCCAATGAGCAGTTCTTC.

The chain combines TRBV6-5 with TRBJ2-1, with D uncertain. The V end was cut by 0 bases, the J end by 10 bases, with 16 bases between. In germline, CDR1 is MNHEY, CDR2 SVGAGI. There are 15 residues in the CDR3. CDR3 coding DNA: TGTGCCAGCAGTTACTCTGCCGCGCAGGCGAAAGAGCAGTTCTTC. Residues: CASSYSAAQAKEQFF.